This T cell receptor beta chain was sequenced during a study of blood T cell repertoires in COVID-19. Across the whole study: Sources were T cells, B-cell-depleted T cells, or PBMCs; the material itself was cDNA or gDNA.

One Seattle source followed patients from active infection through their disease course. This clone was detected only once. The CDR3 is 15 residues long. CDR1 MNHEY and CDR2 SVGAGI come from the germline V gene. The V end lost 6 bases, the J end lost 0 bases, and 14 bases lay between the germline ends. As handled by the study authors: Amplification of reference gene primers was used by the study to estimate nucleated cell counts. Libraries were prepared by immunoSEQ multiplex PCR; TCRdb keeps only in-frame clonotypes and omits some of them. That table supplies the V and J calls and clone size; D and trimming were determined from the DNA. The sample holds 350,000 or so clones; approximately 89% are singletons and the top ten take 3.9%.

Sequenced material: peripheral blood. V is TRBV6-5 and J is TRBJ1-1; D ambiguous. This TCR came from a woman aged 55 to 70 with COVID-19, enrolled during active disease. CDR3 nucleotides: TGTGCCAGCAGCCCGACAATTCACATGAACACTGAAGCTTTCTTT. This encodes CASSPTIHMNTEAFF.